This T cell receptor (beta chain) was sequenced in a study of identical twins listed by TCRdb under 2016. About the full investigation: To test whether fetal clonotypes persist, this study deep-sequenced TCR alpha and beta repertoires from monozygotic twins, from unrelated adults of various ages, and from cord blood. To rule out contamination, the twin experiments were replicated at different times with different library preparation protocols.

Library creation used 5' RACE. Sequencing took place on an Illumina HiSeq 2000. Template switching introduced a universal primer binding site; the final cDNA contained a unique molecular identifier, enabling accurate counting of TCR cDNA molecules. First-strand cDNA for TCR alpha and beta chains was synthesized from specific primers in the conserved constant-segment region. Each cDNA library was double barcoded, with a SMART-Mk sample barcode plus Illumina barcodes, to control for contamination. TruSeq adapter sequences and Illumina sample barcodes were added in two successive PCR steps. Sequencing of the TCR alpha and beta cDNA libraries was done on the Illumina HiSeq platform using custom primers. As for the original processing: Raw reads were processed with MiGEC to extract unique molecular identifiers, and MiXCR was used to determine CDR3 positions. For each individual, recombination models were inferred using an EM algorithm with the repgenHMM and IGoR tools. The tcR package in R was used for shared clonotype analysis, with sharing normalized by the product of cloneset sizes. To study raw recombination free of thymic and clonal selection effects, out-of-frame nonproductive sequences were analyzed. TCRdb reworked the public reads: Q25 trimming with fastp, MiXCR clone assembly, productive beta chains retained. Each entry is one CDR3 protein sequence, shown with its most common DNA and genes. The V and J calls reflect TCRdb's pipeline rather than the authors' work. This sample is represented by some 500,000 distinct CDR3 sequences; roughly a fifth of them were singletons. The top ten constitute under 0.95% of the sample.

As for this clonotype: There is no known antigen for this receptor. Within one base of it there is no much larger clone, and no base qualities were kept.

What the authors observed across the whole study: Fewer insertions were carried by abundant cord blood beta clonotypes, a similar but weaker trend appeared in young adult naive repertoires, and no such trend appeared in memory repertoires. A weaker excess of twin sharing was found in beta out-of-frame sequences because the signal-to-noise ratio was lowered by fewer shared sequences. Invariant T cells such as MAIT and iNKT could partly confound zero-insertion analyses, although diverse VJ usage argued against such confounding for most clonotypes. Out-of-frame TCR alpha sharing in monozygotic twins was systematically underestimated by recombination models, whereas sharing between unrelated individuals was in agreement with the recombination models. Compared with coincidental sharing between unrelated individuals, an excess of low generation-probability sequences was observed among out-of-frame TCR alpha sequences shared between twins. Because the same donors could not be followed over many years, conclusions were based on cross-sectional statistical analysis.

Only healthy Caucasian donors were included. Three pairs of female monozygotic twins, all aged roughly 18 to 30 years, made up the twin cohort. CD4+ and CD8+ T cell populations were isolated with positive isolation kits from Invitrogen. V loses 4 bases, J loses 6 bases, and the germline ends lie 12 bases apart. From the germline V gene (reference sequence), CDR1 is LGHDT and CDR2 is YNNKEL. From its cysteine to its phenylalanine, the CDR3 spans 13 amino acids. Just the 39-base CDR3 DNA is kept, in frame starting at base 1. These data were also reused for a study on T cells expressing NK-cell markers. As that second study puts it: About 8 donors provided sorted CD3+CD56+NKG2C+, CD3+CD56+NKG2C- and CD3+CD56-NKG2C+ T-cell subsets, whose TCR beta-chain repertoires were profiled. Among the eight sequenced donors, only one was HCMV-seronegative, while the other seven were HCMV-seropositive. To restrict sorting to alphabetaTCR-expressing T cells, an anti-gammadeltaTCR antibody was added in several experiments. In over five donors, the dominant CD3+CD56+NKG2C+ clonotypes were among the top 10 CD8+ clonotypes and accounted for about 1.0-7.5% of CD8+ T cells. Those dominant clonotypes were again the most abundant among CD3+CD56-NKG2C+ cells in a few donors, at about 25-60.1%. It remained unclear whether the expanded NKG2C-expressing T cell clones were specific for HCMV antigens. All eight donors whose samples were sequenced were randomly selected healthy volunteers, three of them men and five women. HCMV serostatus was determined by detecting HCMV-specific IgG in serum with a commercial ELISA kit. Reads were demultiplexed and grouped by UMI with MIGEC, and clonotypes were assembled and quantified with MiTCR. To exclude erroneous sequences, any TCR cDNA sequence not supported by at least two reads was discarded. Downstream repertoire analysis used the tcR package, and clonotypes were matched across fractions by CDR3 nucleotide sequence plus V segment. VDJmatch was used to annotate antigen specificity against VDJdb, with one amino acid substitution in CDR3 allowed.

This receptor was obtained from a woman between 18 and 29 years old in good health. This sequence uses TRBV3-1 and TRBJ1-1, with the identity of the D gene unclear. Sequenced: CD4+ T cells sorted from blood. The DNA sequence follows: TGTGCCAGCAGCCCTCGTCCCGGGGCTGAAGCTTTCTTT. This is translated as CASSPRPGAEAFF.